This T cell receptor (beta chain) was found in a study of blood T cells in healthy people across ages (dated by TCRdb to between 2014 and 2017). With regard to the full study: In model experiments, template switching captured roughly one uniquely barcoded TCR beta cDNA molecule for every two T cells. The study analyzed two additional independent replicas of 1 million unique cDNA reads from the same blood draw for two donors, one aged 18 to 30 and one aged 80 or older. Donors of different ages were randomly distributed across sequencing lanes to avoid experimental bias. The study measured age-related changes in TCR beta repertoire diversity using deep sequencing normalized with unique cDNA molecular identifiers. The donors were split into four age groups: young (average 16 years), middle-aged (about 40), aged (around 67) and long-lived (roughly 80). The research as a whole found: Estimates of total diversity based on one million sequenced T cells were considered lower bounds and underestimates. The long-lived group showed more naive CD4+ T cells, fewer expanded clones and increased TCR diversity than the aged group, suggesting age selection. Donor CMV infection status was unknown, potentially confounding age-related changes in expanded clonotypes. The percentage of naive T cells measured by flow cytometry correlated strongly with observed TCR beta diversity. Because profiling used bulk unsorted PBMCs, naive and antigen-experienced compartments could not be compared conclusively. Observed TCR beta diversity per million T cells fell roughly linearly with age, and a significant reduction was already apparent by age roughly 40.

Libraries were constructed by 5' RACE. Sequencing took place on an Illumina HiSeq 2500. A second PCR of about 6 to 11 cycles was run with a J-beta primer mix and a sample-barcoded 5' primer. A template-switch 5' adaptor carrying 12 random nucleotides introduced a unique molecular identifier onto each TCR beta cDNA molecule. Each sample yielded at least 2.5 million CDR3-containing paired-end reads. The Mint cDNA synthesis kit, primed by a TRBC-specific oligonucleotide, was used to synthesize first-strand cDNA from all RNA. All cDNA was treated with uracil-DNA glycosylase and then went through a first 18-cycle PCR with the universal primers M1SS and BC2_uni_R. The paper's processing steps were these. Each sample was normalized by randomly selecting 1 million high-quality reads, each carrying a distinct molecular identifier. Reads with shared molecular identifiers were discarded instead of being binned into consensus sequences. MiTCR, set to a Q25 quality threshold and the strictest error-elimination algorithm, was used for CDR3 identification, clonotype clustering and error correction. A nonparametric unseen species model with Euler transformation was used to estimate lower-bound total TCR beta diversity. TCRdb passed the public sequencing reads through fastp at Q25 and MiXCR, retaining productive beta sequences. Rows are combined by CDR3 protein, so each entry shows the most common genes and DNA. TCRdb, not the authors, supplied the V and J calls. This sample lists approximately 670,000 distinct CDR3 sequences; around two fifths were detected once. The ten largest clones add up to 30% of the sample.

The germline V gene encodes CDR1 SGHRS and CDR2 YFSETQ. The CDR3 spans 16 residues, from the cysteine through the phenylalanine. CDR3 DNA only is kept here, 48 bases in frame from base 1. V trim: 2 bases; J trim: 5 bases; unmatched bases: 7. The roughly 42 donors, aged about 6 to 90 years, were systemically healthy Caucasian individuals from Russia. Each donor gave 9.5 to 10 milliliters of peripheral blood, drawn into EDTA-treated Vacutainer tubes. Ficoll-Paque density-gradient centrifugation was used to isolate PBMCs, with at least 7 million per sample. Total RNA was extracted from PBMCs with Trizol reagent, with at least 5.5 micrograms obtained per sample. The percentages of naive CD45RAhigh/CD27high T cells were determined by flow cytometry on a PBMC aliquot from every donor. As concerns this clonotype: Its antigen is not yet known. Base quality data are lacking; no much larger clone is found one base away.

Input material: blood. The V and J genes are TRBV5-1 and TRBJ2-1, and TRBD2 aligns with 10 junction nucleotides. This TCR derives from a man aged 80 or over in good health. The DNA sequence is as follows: TGCGCCAGCAGCTTACTTCCTAGCGGGAGTCACAATGAGCAGTTCTTC. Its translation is CASSLLPSGSHNEQFF.